The 17 T cell receptor beta chains presented below share a single source sample, sequenced in a study of CD8+CD57+ T cells in acquired aplastic anemia. Genomic DNA templated the TCR beta VDJ and CDR3 profiling. TCRdb re-called the reads with MiXCR, one entry per CDR3 protein. The sample comprises about 220,000 distinct CDR3 sequences, about 37% of which are singletons, and approximately 1.2% rests with the top ten. What was sequenced was sorted CD4+, CD8+, or CD8+CD57+ T cells (not recorded which) from PBMCs. These receptors all come from a human donor in good health, serving as a control.

Worth noting for this clonotype: A much larger clonotype is one base distant, so this may be a read error. The rearrangement uses TRBV12-3 or TRBV12-4 and TRBJ2-7; D is undetermined. The CDR3 runs to 12 residues. V lost 5 bases and J 7 bases, leaving 12 bases between the germline ends. CDR3 protein: CASSVPMGEQYF. DNA for the CDR3: TGTGCCAGCAGTGTTCCCATGGGGGAGCAGTACTTC.

This clonotype was seen at least ten times. The rearrangement links TRBV20-1 to TRBJ1-1; a weak D match, TRBD1 (5 bases). V was clipped by 0 bases and J by 1 base, with 9 bases between them. This CDR3 is 14 amino acids long. From germline, CDR1 is DFQATT and CDR2 SNEGSKA (reference sequence). The CDR3 nucleotides read TGCAGTGCTAGAGATTGGGGGGGGAACACTGAAGCTTTCTTT. Translation gives CSARDWGGNTEAFF.

This clonotype has just a few counts. The gene calls are TRBV6-2 or TRBV6-3 and TRBJ2-4; no firm D call. In germline, CDR1 is MNHEY, CDR2 SVGEGT. The ends were cut back, 0 bases at V and 5 bases at J, with 2 bases in the middle. CDR3 length: 12 residues. The CDR3 protein is CASSYSQNIQYF. The CDR3 bases are TGTGCCAGCAGTTACTCCCAAAACATTCAGTACTTC.

The chain combines TRBV5-1 with TRBJ2-3; TRBD2 might be the D (5 bases). Germline V gene data show CDR1 as SGHRS and CDR2 as YFSETQ. The CDR3 has 13 residues. V was pared by 4 bases and J by 1 base, with 7 bases between. DNA for the CDR3: TGCGCCAGCAGCCCCGGGGGCACAGATACGCAGTATTTT. It is translated as CASSPGGTDTQYF.

The chain is built from TRBV10-1 and TRBJ2-2, with TRBD1 identical over 7 bases. CDR3 length: 14 amino acids. Trimming took 4 bases from V and 7 from J; bases not matched to a gene: 6. Germline V lookup: CDR1 WNHNN, CDR2 SYGVQD (reference sequence). DNA for the CDR3: TGCGCCAGCAGTGCGCAGGGGGTGAACGGGGAGCTGTTTTTT. It yields the protein CASSAQGVNGELFF.

V usage is TRBV27 and J usage is TRBJ1-2, with D perhaps matching TRBD1 (6 bases). The CDR3 is made up of 14 amino acids. Germline values: CDR1 MNHEY, CDR2 SMNVEV (reference sequence). Trimming took off 2 bases at V and 5 bases at J, with 12 bases between the two ends. The CDR3 loop reads CASSLGQFGYGYTF. The CDR3 DNA is TGTGCCAGCAGTTTAGGACAGTTTGGGTATGGCTACACCTTC.

This clonotype has at least ten counts. The chain combines TRBV11-1 with TRBJ2-3; 7 positions match TRBD2. Trimming took 2 bases from V and 2 from J; bases not matched to a gene: 7. The CDR3 length is 16 residues. The V gene's germline CDR1 is SGHAT and CDR2 FQDESV (reference sequence). The CDR3 protein is CASSLRAGTSTDTQYF. The CDR3 DNA follows: TGTGCCAGCAGCTTAAGAGCGGGGACCTCCACAGATACGCAGTATTTT.

The CDR3 region has the DNA TGCAGTGCCGGACTAGCGAGCGATGAGCAGTTCTTC. Translating it yields CSAGLASDEQFF. This chain joins TRBV20-1 and TRBJ2-1; 9 positions agree with TRBD2. Germline V lookup: CDR1 DFQATT, CDR2 SNEGSKA (reference sequence). This CDR3 region has 12 residues. V gave up 6 bases and J gave up 8 bases; unmatched junction bases: 5.

With regard to this clonotype: A junction end diverges from the germline sequence, so it may reflect a read error. The rearrangement joins TRBV5-1 to TRBJ2-7; the match to TRBD1 covers 8 bases. Germline assignment: CDR1 SGHRS and CDR2 YFSETQ. The CDR3 runs 16 residues. In DNA form, the CDR3 reads TGCCCCAGCAGCTTGGCCGCGGGACAGGACGGCTACGAGCAGTACTTC. Residues: CPSSLAAGQDGYEQYF.

The rearrangement joins TRBV7-2 to TRBJ1-4; D ambiguous. CDR1 is SGHTA, CDR2 FQGNSA, per germline. V gave up 4 bases and J gave up 3 bases, with 12 bases separating them. The CDR3 extends over 15 amino acids. This CDR3 is CASSSFGLSNEKLFF. In DNA form, the CDR3 reads TGTGCCAGCAGCTCCTTCGGCCTTTCTAATGAAAAACTGTTTTTT.

This clonotype has only a few counts. The J gene is TRBJ1-1, the V gene TRBV4-1; TRBD1 might be the D (6 bases). Germline CDR1 is MGHRA and CDR2 is YSYEKL. Trimming shortened V by 0 bases and J by 4 bases, and 18 bases separated the two germline ends. This CDR3 region has 17 residues. CDR3 residues: CASSQEVLQGDSTEAFF. CDR3 bases: TGCGCCAGCAGCCAAGAAGTTTTACAGGGTGATAGCACTGAAGCTTTCTTT.

A few counts support this clonotype. A much more abundant neighbour one base away suggests this may be a read error. The chain joins TRBV9 to TRBJ2-1, with D tentatively TRBD1 or TRBD2 (5 bases each). The length of the CDR3 is 15 residues. CDR1 is SGDLS, CDR2 YYNGEE, per germline. Here the CDR3 DNA reads TGTGCCAACAGCGTAGATTCAGGGACGAGCAATGAGCAGTTCTTC. Residues: CANSVDSGTSNEQFF.

Notes on this clonotype: Since a much larger clone is just one base distant, this may be a read error. The chain combines TRBV7-8 with TRBJ2-7, with 13 bases matching TRBD2. CDR1 is SGHVS, CDR2 FQNEAQ, per germline. The CDR3 contains 16 residues. CDR3 nucleotides: TGTGCCGGCAGCCAGCCCGGGACTAGCGGGACCCACGAGCAGTACTTC. This translates into CAGSQPGTSGTHEQYF.

This clonotype occurred a few times. J is TRBJ2-1 and V is TRBV7-2; 10 bases fit TRBD2. Germline CDR1 is SGHTA and CDR2 is FQGNSA. The trim removed 0 bases at V and 0 bases at J, leaving 5 bases unmatched. The CDR3 consists of 18 residues. CDR3 in DNA: TGTGCCAGCAGCTTAGCAGCGGGGGGGAAATACTCCTACAATGAGCAGTTCTTC. It codes for CASSLAAGGKYSYNEQFF.

This clonotype was detected ten times or more. The chain has TRBV19 and TRBJ1-4; D might be TRBD1 (6 bases). The CDR3 runs 14 residues. Germline loops: CDR1 LNHDA, CDR2 SQIVND (reference sequence). Between the trimmed V and J ends, which lost 4 bases and 8 bases, there was a span of 14 bases. This CDR3 is CASSTHRDYEKLFF. The CDR3 DNA reads TGTGCCAGTAGTACGCACAGGGATTACGAAAAACTGTTTTTT.

The chain links TRBV24-1 to TRBJ2-2; TRBD2 might be the D (6 bases). The germline CDR1 and CDR2 sequences are KGHDR and SFDVKD. V lost 2 bases, J lost 0 bases, and 18 bases lay in between. The CDR3 extends over 19 amino acids. This chain's CDR3 is CATSDSPGGRGTNTGELFF. The CDR3 nucleotides read TGTGCCACCAGTGATTCCCCTGGCGGGCGGGGAACGAACACCGGGGAGCTGTTTTTT.

The chain couples TRBV29-1 to TRBJ2-7; possible D gene TRBD1, 6 bases. From germline, CDR1 is SQVTM and CDR2 ANQGSEA. V gave up 3 bases and J gave up 6 bases, with 21 bases separating them. CDR3 length equals 15 residues. The CDR3 nucleotides read TGCAGCGTTGATGGGGCAGGGGTGTTTGGGGGCGAGCAGTACTTC. Its translation: CSVDGAGVFGGEQYF.